This entry lists 8 T cell receptor beta chains sequenced from one sample in a study of cytomegalovirus exposure and HLA in healthy donors. Vbeta (60) and Jbeta (13) primers were used in the PCR. TCRdb's copy holds only in-frame clones and misses some; the assay was immunoSEQ multiplex PCR. The sample has some 160,000 clones, around 80% seen once. Input material: PBMCs. These receptors all stem from a male donor in good health and CMV-seropositive.

This clone appeared once. The V gene is TRBV7-3, the J gene TRBJ2-7; TRBD2 matches 14 bases. Germline lookup yields CDR1 SGHTA and CDR2 FQGTGA. The junction had 14 bases not matched to a gene; V was cut back by 4 bases and J by 3 bases. This CDR3 contains 19 residues. CDR3 in amino acids: CASSSTGTSGRSWDYEQYF. DNA of the CDR3: TGTGCCAGCAGCTCCACCGGGACTAGCGGGAGAAGTTGGGACTACGAGCAGTACTTC.

This rearrangement joins TRBV5-4 to TRBJ1-6, with a tentative D call TRBD1 (6 bases). Germline CDR1 reads SGHNT; CDR2 reads YYREEE (reference sequence). Trimming removed 4 bases at V and 8 bases at J, with 16 bases between. The CDR3 is 15 residues long. The CDR3 loop reads CASSIQGGGDSPLHF. In nucleotides, the CDR3 is TGTGCCAGCAGCATACAGGGTGGTGGTGATTCACCCCTCCACTTT. The full variable domain, with the rest looked up from reference TRBV5-4 and TRBJ1-6, is ETGVTQSPTHLIKTRGQQVTLRCSSQSGHNTVSWYQQALGQGPQFIFQYYREEENGRGNFPPRFSGLQFPNYSSELNVNALELDDSALYLCASSIQGGGDSPLHFGNGTRLTVT.

The count of this clone is one. This chain connects TRBV28 to TRBJ2-7, with 9 nucleotides matching TRBD1. The trim removed 6 bases at V and 4 bases at J, leaving 10 bases unmatched. This CDR3 is 15 amino acids long. Germline CDR1 is MDHEN and CDR2 is SYDVKM. The CDR3 DNA reads as TGTGCCAGCAGCCAACGGGACAGGGCACTATACGAGCAGTACTTC. The encoded protein is CASSQRDRALYEQYF.

V is TRBV11-3 and J is TRBJ2-7; tentatively, D is TRBD2 (7 bases). Trimming left V 3 bases short and J 3 bases short, with 15 bases between. The V gene's germline CDR1 is SGHNT and CDR2 YENEEA. The CDR3 covers 15 residues. The CDR3 DNA reads as TGTGCCAGCAGCTTCCTTCCCGGGGGGCTCTACGAGCAGTACTTC. Its translation: CASSFLPGGLYEQYF.

This chain connects TRBV18 to TRBJ2-7; perhaps TRBD2 as D (7 bases). The germline V gene has CDR1 KGHSH and CDR2 LQKENI. The V and J ends lost 6 bases and 3 bases respectively, with 12 bases between them. This CDR3 region has 13 residues. CDR3 in DNA: TGTGCCAGCTCGGGGGCTAGCGGCTACGAGCAGTACTTC. Protein sequence: CASSGASGYEQYF.

The CDR3 region has the DNA TGTGCCAGCAGCGTCATGGGGGCCGCGGATCAGCCCCAGCATTTT. It codes for CASSVMGAADQPQHF. The V gene is TRBV9, the J gene TRBJ1-5; TRBD1 is a possible D gene (6 bases). The germline V gene encodes CDR1 SGDLS and CDR2 YYNGEE. The CDR3 is 15 residues long. V was shortened by 2 bases and J by 5 bases, with 14 bases between the two germline ends.

The chain is built from TRBV7-2 and TRBJ1-2; perhaps TRBD1 as D (6 bases). The V and J ends lost 5 bases and 7 bases respectively, with 20 bases between them. The CDR3 has 15 residues. The germline V gene has CDR1 SGHTA and CDR2 FQGNSA. The CDR3 spells CASSPRQAALGGYTF. CDR3 bases: TGTGCCAGCAGCCCCAGACAGGCAGCCTTAGGTGGCTACACCTTC.

The chain employs TRBV7-8 and TRBJ1-2; D is perhaps TRBD1 (6 bases). CDR1 and CDR2 from the germline V gene are SGHVS and FQNEAQ. The CDR3 is made up of 15 amino acids. Trimming shortened V by 5 bases and J by 6 bases, and 19 bases separated the two germline ends. CDR3 bases: TGTGCCAGCAGCGACCGCCTCCCGAAGGGGGATGGCTACACCTTC. Its protein is CASSDRLPKGDGYTF.